This is a list of T cell receptor beta chains from one sample in a study of blood T cell repertoires in COVID-19. Clones were read by immunoSEQ multiplex PCR, and TCRdb kept only the in-frame ones, dropping some. The sample records 95,000 to 150,000 clones, about four fifths being singletons. Sequencing input: peripheral blood. These receptors all stem from a woman aged 80 or older with acute or convalescent COVID-19. CDR3s include the opening cysteine and the closing phenylalanine or tryptophan. Fields, in order: clone size, D gene, J gene, V gene, CDR3 protein, CDR3 DNA. A D gene is named only where the DNA matches it firmly. The size field is filled for only some rows; it gives once, few, many or a size class.

- | - | TRBJ2-2 | TRBV19 | CASSPTLDRELFF | TGTGCCAGTAGCCCGACCTTGGACAGGGAGCTGTTTTTT
- | TRBD1 | TRBJ2-7 | TRBV18 | CASSPTGTGGSEQYF | TGTGCCAGCTCACCTACCGGGACAGGGGGGTCCGAGCAGTACTTC
- | TRBD2 | TRBJ2-5 | TRBV7-2 | CASSLSTPTSGQETQYF | TGTGCCAGCAGCCTCTCCACTCCGACTAGCGGACAAGAGACCCAGTACTTC
- | - | TRBJ1-2 | TRBV3-1/TRBV3-2 | CASSPWGGPLNYGYTF | TGTGCCAGCAGCCCCTGGGGGGGGCCGTTAAACTATGGCTACACCTTC
- | - | TRBJ2-7 | TRBV5-1 | CASSLHGSSYEQYF | TGCGCCAGCAGCTTACATGGGAGCTCCTACGAGCAGTACTTC
- | - | TRBJ2-5 | TRBV7-3 | CASSKGVGETQYF | TGTGCCAGCAGCAAAGGAGTTGGGGAGACCCAGTACTTC
- | TRBD1 | TRBJ1-2 | TRBV2 | CASRRGQGVYGYTF | TGTGCCAGCAGGAGGGGACAGGGTGTCTATGGCTACACCTTC
once | - | TRBJ2-7 | TRBV27 | CASSLGQVPYEQYF | TGTGCCAGCAGTTTAGGTCAGGTACCCTACGAGCAGTACTTC
- | - | TRBJ1-3 | TRBV19 | CASTRSQAFSGNTIYF | TGTGCCAGTACCCGGAGTCAAGCTTTCTCTGGAAACACCATATATTTT
- | - | TRBJ2-1 | TRBV9 | CASSADYNEQFF | TGTGCCAGCAGTGCAGACTACAATGAGCAGTTCTTC
- | TRBD1 | TRBJ1-1 | TRBV18 | CASSDLLGQANTEAFF | TGTGCCAGCTCAGACCTACTGGGACAGGCGAACACTGAAGCTTTCTTT
- | - | TRBJ2-5 | TRBV10-3 | CAISEWTFGGETQYF | TGTGCCATCAGTGAGTGGACGTTCGGGGGAGAGACCCAGTACTTC
- | - | TRBJ1-5 | TRBV24-1 | CATSDSGGTQHF | TGTGCCACCAGTGACAGCGGAGGGACCCAGCATTTT
- | TRBD1 | TRBJ1-2 | TRBV5-1 | CASSATGGAGYGYTF | TGCGCCAGCAGCGCCACAGGGGGCGCGGGCTATGGCTACACCTTC
few | - | TRBJ2-2 | TRBV6-2/TRBV6-3 | CASSSADGLGPTGELFF | TGTGCCAGCAGTTCAGCCGACGGACTCGGGCCGACCGGGGAGCTGTTTTTT
- | - | TRBJ2-7 | TRBV5-1 | CASSLVTGDEQYF | TGCGCCAGCAGCTTGGTTACAGGTGACGAGCAGTACTTC
- | - | TRBJ1-5 | TRBV7-2 | CASSLGQLNQPQHF | TGTGCCAGCAGCTTAGGACAGTTAAATCAGCCCCAGCATTTT
- | TRBD1 | TRBJ1-3 | TRBV6-5 | CASISQGNSGNTIYF | TGTGCCAGCATTTCACAGGGGAATTCTGGAAACACCATATATTTT
- | TRBD1 | TRBJ2-7 | TRBV28 | CASRQRSGTGDNEQYF | TGTGCCAGCAGACAGAGGTCCGGGACAGGGGATAACGAGCAGTACTTC
- | TRBD1 | TRBJ2-3 | TRBV7-9 | CASSPGTGNLQYF | TGTGCCAGCAGCCCCGGGACAGGAAATTTGCAGTATTTT
few | - | TRBJ2-7 | TRBV5-4 | CASSPRTDYEQYF | TGTGCCAGCAGCCCTCGGACAGACTACGAGCAGTACTTC
- | - | TRBJ1-1 | TRBV7-2 | CASSLSPQVEAFF | TGTGCCAGCAGCTTATCCCCACAGGTTGAAGCTTTCTTT
- | TRBD2 | TRBJ2-7 | TRBV6-5 | CASSSGGYEQYF | TGTGCCAGCAGCTCGGGGGGCTACGAGCAGTACTTC
- | TRBD2 | TRBJ2-3 | TRBV9 | CASSVHPLAGTSTDTQYF | TGTGCCAGCAGCGTCCACCCCCTAGCGGGGACTAGCACAGATACGCAGTATTTT
- | - | TRBJ1-1 | TRBV6-5 | CASRSSSGATEAFF | TGTGCCAGCAGGAGCTCCTCAGGGGCCACTGAAGCTTTCTTT
- | - | TRBJ1-4 | TRBV7-3 | CASSPGKDEKLFF | TGTGCCAGCAGTCCAGGGAAGGATGAAAAACTGTTTTTT
- | - | TRBJ1-5 | TRBV19 | CASSPLQEFQPQHF | TGTGCCAGTAGTCCACTACAGGAATTCCAGCCCCAGCATTTT
- | TRBD1 | TRBJ2-7 | TRBV27 | CASSRTGISYEQYF | TGTGCCAGCAGCCGGACAGGGATTTCCTACGAGCAGTACTTC
- | - | TRBJ1-3 | TRBV15 | CATSRDHRVLLSSGNTIYF | TGTGCCACCAGCAGAGATCACCGGGTCCTGCTGAGCTCTGGAAACACCATATATTTT
- | TRBD1 | TRBJ2-2 | TRBV11-2 | CASSRTGHWGGELFF | TGTGCCAGCAGCCGGACAGGGCACTGGGGCGGGGAGCTGTTTTTT
few | - | TRBJ2-1 | TRBV19 | CASSIRQDFNEQFF | TGTGCCAGTAGTATAAGGCAGGACTTTAATGAGCAGTTCTTC
- | - | TRBJ1-2 | TRBV6-4 | CASSATGYYGYTF | TGTGCCAGCAGTGCTACAGGGTACTATGGCTACACCTTC
- | - | TRBJ2-1 | TRBV19 | CASSIYAQGKDEQFF | TGTGCCAGTAGTATTTACGCCCAGGGGAAGGATGAGCAGTTCTTC
- | - | TRBJ1-1 | TRBV12-3/TRBV12-4 | CASSLSPSTEAFF | TGTGCCAGCAGTTTGAGTCCTTCCACTGAAGCTTTCTTT
- | TRBD1 | TRBJ1-1 | TRBV24-1 | CATKGANTEAFF | TGTGCCACCAAGGGGGCGAACACTGAAGCTTTCTTT
few | TRBD1 | TRBJ1-1 | TRBV28 | CASSLNRGQGNTEAFF | TGTGCCAGCAGTTTGAACAGGGGGCAAGGGAACACTGAAGCTTTCTTT
- | - | TRBJ1-6 | TRBV7-9 | CASAEALNSPLHF | TGTGCCAGCGCGGAAGCCTTAAATTCACCCCTCCACTTT
- | - | TRBJ1-1 | TRBV11-2 | CASSFGGQITEAFF | TGTGCCAGCAGCTTTGGCGGACAGATCACTGAAGCTTTCTTT
few | TRBD1 | TRBJ1-2 | TRBV5-1 | CASSYRTGGADGYTF | TGCGCCAGCAGCTACCGGACAGGGGGCGCGGATGGCTACACCTTC
- | TRBD1 | TRBJ2-7 | TRBV5-5 | CASSRDRGAYEQYF | TGTGCCAGCAGCCGTGACAGGGGAGCCTACGAGCAGTACTTC
- | - | TRBJ2-1 | TRBV19 | CASSRGRVSSYNEQFF | TGTGCCAGTAGTAGGGGCAGGGTTTCGTCCTACAATGAGCAGTTCTTC
- | - | TRBJ1-3 | TRBV25-1 | CASSGSGWNTIYF | TGTGCCAGCAGTGGATCGGGGTGGAACACCATATATTTT
- | - | TRBJ2-3 | TRBV6-4 | CASSDNSEADTQYF | TGTGCCAGCAGTGACAACTCTGAGGCAGATACGCAGTATTTT
- | - | TRBJ2-1 | TRBV5-1 | CASSLSPAPSSYNEQFF | TGCGCCAGCAGCTTGTCACCAGCGCCGAGCTCCTACAATGAGCAGTTCTTC
once | - | TRBJ1-5 | TRBV24-1 | CATSDLIRTDYSNQPQHF | TGTGCCACCAGTGATTTGATCCGGACGGACTATAGCAATCAGCCCCAGCATTTT
few | TRBD2 | TRBJ2-2 | TRBV19 | CASSPGTSGIFDTGELFF | TGTGCCAGTAGTCCCGGGACTAGCGGGATTTTCGACACCGGGGAGCTGTTTTTT
- | TRBD1 | TRBJ2-1 | TRBV19 | CASRPPAGGEQFF | TGTGCCAGTAGACCTCCTGCAGGGGGTGAGCAGTTCTTC
- | - | TRBJ2-2 | TRBV30 | CALNHGRVNTGELFF | TGTGCCTTAAACCATGGGCGCGTCAACACCGGGGAGCTGTTTTTT
- | TRBD2 | TRBJ2-3 | TRBV14 | CASSQDRAGGRTDTQYF | TGTGCCAGCAGCCAAGATCGAGCTGGCGGGAGAACGGATACGCAGTATTTT
- | - | TRBJ1-1 | TRBV9 | CASSQTGQTEAFF | TGTGCCAGCAGCCAAACAGGGCAGACTGAAGCTTTCTTT
- | - | TRBJ2-3 | TRBV5-1 | CASSVEFTDTQYF | TGCGCCAGCAGCGTAGAATTCACAGATACGCAGTATTTT
- | TRBD1 | TRBJ1-1 | TRBV5-6 | CASSLVRGQGSLEAFF | TGTGCCAGCAGCTTGGTTCGGGGACAGGGTTCCCTTGAAGCTTTCTTT
- | TRBD2 | TRBJ2-3 | TRBV14 | CASSWGLAGTDTQYF | TGTGCCAGCAGTTGGGGACTAGCGGGCACAGATACGCAGTATTTT
- | - | TRBJ2-3 | TRBV7-2 | CASSLEPGKGDTQYF | TGTGCCAGCAGCTTAGAACCAGGGAAGGGGGATACGCAGTATTTT
- | - | TRBJ1-1 | TRBV5-1 | CASSLQENTEAFF | TGCGCCAGCAGCTTACAGGAGAACACTGAAGCTTTCTTT
- | - | TRBJ2-1 | TRBV5-1 | CASSKDLDSSYNEQFF | TGCGCCAGCAGCAAGGATCTAGATTCCTCCTACAATGAGCAGTTCTTC
- | TRBD2 | TRBJ2-1 | TRBV19 | CASSTRTSGRPSYNEQFF | TGTGCCAGTAGTACCCGGACTAGCGGGAGGCCCTCCTACAATGAGCAGTTCTTC